A single sample gave rise to the 22 T cell receptor beta chains below, sequenced in a study of PD-1 blockade in classical Hodgkin lymphoma. Every patient was affected by relapse after autologous stem cell transplantation, while exposure to brentuximab vedotin was not uniform. Profiled with immunoSEQ multiplex PCR; TCRdb holds only in-frame clones, not every one. The sample lists tens of thousands of clones; approximately 91% were seen once. Material: peripheral blood mononuclear cells (PBMCs), obtained at baseline. These receptors all stem from a human donor with classical Hodgkin lymphoma.

In its sample, this clone was seen once. This chain joins TRBV5-1 and TRBJ2-3; the D gene could be TRBD1 or TRBD2 (5 bases each). Trimming took off 3 bases at V and 3 bases at J, with 17 bases between the two ends. This CDR3 has 16 residues. Germline CDR1 SGHRS, CDR2 YFSETQ. Here the CDR3 reads CASSSGTHPTTDTQYF. CDR3 nucleotides: TGCGCCAGCAGCTCAGGGACCCACCCAACTACAGATACGCAGTATTTT. Combining the CDR3 with reference TRBV5-1 and TRBJ2-3 gives the whole variable domain KAGVTQTPRYLIKTRGQQVTLSCSPISGHRSVSWYQQTPGQGLQFLFEYFSETQRNKGNFPGRFSGRQFSNSRSEMNVSTLELGDSALYLCASSSGTHPTTDTQYFGPGTRLTVL.

This rearrangement joins TRBV4-1 to TRBJ2-1; 7 bases fit TRBD2. Germline assignment: CDR1 MGHRA and CDR2 YSYEKL. The CDR3 extends over 14 amino acids. Germline trimming cut 2 bases from V and 4 bases from J; bases unmatched to any gene: 2. As DNA, the CDR3 is TGCGCCAGCAGCCAAAGCGGGACTTACAATGAGCAGTTCTTC. Translation: CASSQSGTYNEQFF.

The rearrangement joins TRBV11-3 to TRBJ2-7; 7 nucleotides agree with TRBD2. The CDR3 has 14 residues. J was trimmed by 0 bases and V by 1 base; bases with no gene match: 0. CDR1 and CDR2 from the germline V gene are SGHNT and YENEEA. This CDR3 reads CASSLAGGSYEQYF. In DNA form, the CDR3 reads TGTGCCAGCAGCTTAGCGGGAGGCTCCTACGAGCAGTACTTC.

This clone was counted between two and nine times. This sequence joins TRBV10-3 and TRBJ2-1, with a tentative D call TRBD2 (6 bases). CDR1 and CDR2 (germline): ENHRY, SYGVKD. Trimming removed 6 bases at V and 7 bases at J, with 16 bases between. The CDR3 runs to 14 residues. CDR3 DNA: TGTGCCATCAGGCCCCCTAGCGCGGAAAATGAGCAGTTCTTC. Its translation is CAIRPPSAENEQFF.

This sequence joins TRBV19 and TRBJ1-1; a weak D match, TRBD1 (5 bases). The germline V gene encodes CDR1 LNHDA and CDR2 SQIVND (reference sequence). The CDR3 covers 13 residues. V lost 4 bases and J 8 bases, leaving 14 bases between the germline ends. CDR3 coding DNA: TGTGCCAGTAGTAATCGACTCGGGGACGAAGCTTTCTTT. Protein sequence: CASSNRLGDEAFF.

This clone was seen a single time. The genes are TRBV6-4 and TRBJ2-4, with 14 bases aligning to TRBD2. Germline trimming cut 0 bases from V and 0 bases from J; bases unmatched to any gene: 7. Germline lookup yields CDR1 MRHNA and CDR2 SNTAGT. This CDR3 is 20 amino acids long. The CDR3 region has the DNA TGTGCCAGCAGTGACTCCGGGACTAGCGGGAGTAATCAAGCCAAAAACATTCAGTACTTC. Amino acids: CASSDSGTSGSNQAKNIQYF.

The rearrangement joins TRBV4-1 to TRBJ2-5; no definite D call. Germline CDR1 is MGHRA and CDR2 is YSYEKL. Between the trimmed V and J ends, which lost 2 bases and 5 bases, there was a span of 6 bases. This CDR3 contains 12 residues. The CDR3 region has the DNA TGCGCCAGCAGCCAACAAGGGGAGACCCAGTACTTC. Encoded protein: CASSQQGETQYF.

This chain joins TRBV5-5 and TRBJ2-7; D is undetermined. The CDR3 spans 15 residues. V lost 2 bases to trimming and J lost 2 bases, with 14 bases between them. Germline CDR1 SGHKS, CDR2 YYEKEE (reference sequence). The CDR3 loop reads CASSFPPRHPYEQYF. DNA for the CDR3: TGTGCCAGCAGCTTCCCCCCTCGACACCCCTACGAGCAGTACTTC.

The J gene is TRBJ2-7, the V gene TRBV6-1; TRBD1 or TRBD2 may be the D gene (5 bases each). The CDR3 spans 16 residues. The ends were cut back, 4 bases at V and 1 base at J, with 17 bases in the middle. CDR1 and CDR2 (germline): MNHNS, SASEGT. For the CDR3, the DNA is TGTGCCAGCAGTGTTAGGGGACCTGGGCATTCCTACGAGCAGTACTTC. Protein sequence: CASSVRGPGHSYEQYF.

V gene TRBV28 combines with J gene TRBJ1-2, with 7 bases lining up with TRBD1. CDR3 length: 14 residues. Germline CDR1 and CDR2: MDHEN and SYDVKM. J lost 6 bases, V lost 2 bases, and 6 bases had no gene match. The CDR3 DNA reads as TGTGCCAGCAGTTTAACGCAGGGGGACCATGGCTACACCTTC. It codes for CASSLTQGDHGYTF.

V usage is TRBV19 and J usage is TRBJ1-5; no clear D. Germline values: CDR1 LNHDA, CDR2 SQIVND (reference sequence). CDR3 length: 16 amino acids. V dropped 3 bases and J dropped 0 bases, with 12 bases sitting between them. The CDR3 protein is CASSIDGPYSNQPQHF. The CDR3 coding sequence is TGTGCCAGTAGTATCGACGGCCCCTATAGCAATCAGCCCCAGCATTTT. Using reference TRBV19 and TRBJ1-5 for the parts outside the CDR3, the full variable domain is DGGITQSPKYLFRKEGQNVTLSCEQNLNHDAMYWYRQDPGQGLRLIYYSQIVNDFQKGDIAEGYSVSREKKESFPLTVTSAQKNPTAFYLCASSIDGPYSNQPQHFGDGTRLSIL.

The V gene is TRBV6-5, the J gene TRBJ1-2; 8 nucleotides align to TRBD1. J lost 2 bases, V lost 6 bases, and 5 bases had no gene match. The CDR3 consists of 14 residues. From germline, CDR1 is MNHEY and CDR2 SVGAGI. This CDR3 reads CASRKNRGNYGYTF. For the CDR3, the DNA is TGTGCCAGCAGGAAAAACAGGGGGAACTATGGCTACACCTTC.

The genes are TRBV5-1 and TRBJ2-5; tentative D call: TRBD1 (7 bases). V shed 1 base and J shed 3 bases, with 28 bases lying between them. This CDR3 has 20 residues. Looked up from germline, CDR1 is SGHRS and CDR2 is YFSETQ. The CDR3 DNA sequence: TGCGCCAGCAGCTTGTGGCTTAGCGGCGTAGGACAGGACAGAAAAGAGACCCAGTACTTC. Translating gives CASSLWLSGVGQDRKETQYF.

V is TRBV9 and J is TRBJ1-2, with 11 bases lining up with TRBD1. V was clipped by 3 bases and J by 8 bases; unmatched bases: 9. Germline CDR1 reads SGDLS; CDR2 reads YYNGEE. The length of the CDR3 is 15 residues. The CDR3 spells CASSGTGGAISGYTF. CDR3 in DNA: TGTGCCAGCAGCGGGACAGGGGGCGCAATTTCCGGCTACACCTTC.

The chain is built from TRBV10-2 and TRBJ2-1; 8 bases fit TRBD2. Germline V gene data show CDR1 as WSHSY and CDR2 as SAAADI. J was trimmed by 9 bases and V by 6 bases; bases with no gene match: 10. CDR3 length: 14 residues. This CDR3 is CASRGTRGSGEQFF. CDR3 sequence (DNA): TGCGCCAGCAGAGGGACTAGAGGTTCAGGTGAGCAGTTCTTC.

The chain carries TRBV30 and TRBJ2-1, with 11 bases matching TRBD2. Germline lookup yields CDR1 GTSNPN and CDR2 SVGIG (reference sequence). The CDR3 totals 16 residues. Germline trimming cut 3 bases from V and 4 bases from J; bases unmatched to any gene: 8. CDR3 DNA: TGTGCCTGGAGGATCCTCACTAGCGGGGGTTACAATGAGCAGTTCTTC. Amino acids: CAWRILTSGGYNEQFF. The whole variable domain, remainder taken from reference TRBV30 and TRBJ2-1, is SQTIHQWPATLVQPVGSPLSLECTVEGTSNPNLYWYRQAAGRGLQLLFYSVGIGQISSEVPQNLSASRPQDRQFILSSKKLLLSDSGFYLCAWRILTSGGYNEQFFGPGTRLTVL.

The chain links TRBV5-1 to TRBJ2-5; D gene unclear. The CDR3 runs 13 residues. Germline loops: CDR1 SGHRS, CDR2 YFSETQ. The V end lost 7 bases, the J end lost 1 base, and 11 bases lay between the germline ends. CDR3 coding DNA: TGCGCCAGCGGATTGTGGGGCCAAGAGACCCAGTACTTC. This translates into CASGLWGQETQYF.

This chain joins TRBV5-4 and TRBJ2-1; 10 bases match TRBD1. This CDR3 is 15 amino acids long. In germline, CDR1 is SGHNT, CDR2 YYREEE (reference sequence). V shed 5 bases and J 5 bases; nucleotides not matched to a gene: 7. The CDR3 region has the DNA TGTGCCAGCAGACTGGACAGGGGGAGGAACAATGAGCAGTTCTTC. This translates into CASRLDRGRNNEQFF. Drawing the rest from reference TRBV5-4 and TRBJ2-1, the complete variable domain is ETGVTQSPTHLIKTRGQQVTLRCSSQSGHNTVSWYQQALGQGPQFIFQYYREEENGRGNFPPRFSGLQFPNYSSELNVNALELDDSALYLCASRLDRGRNNEQFFGPGTRLTVL.

The CDR3 region has the DNA TGTGCCACCAGCAGAAATCGTGCGGACACTGGCGATACGCAGTATTTT. Residues: CATSRNRADTGDTQYF. The V gene is TRBV15, the J gene TRBJ2-3; perhaps TRBD1 as D (5 bases). The CDR3 is made up of 16 amino acids. CDR1 is LNHNV, CDR2 YYDKDF, per germline (reference sequence). Trimming shortened V by 2 bases and J by 6 bases, and 18 bases separated the two germline ends.

The chain joins TRBV27 to TRBJ1-5, with unresolved D. The CDR3 runs 15 residues. V was cut by 4 bases and J by 0 bases, with 10 bases left in between. The germline gives CDR1 MNHEY, CDR2 SMNVEV (reference sequence). CDR3 bases: TGTGCCAGCAGTTCTTGGTCCAATAGCAATCAGCCCCAGCATTTT. It encodes CASSSWSNSNQPQHF.

This rearrangement joins TRBV28 to TRBJ2-2, with 11 bases aligning to TRBD2. After removal of 4 bases from V and 6 bases from J, the junction contained 4 bases not matched to a gene. Germline lookup yields CDR1 MDHEN and CDR2 SYDVKM. This CDR3 is 15 amino acids long. The CDR3 reads CASSSGLAGSGELFF. The CDR3 bases are TGTGCCAGCAGTTCTGGACTAGCGGGTTCCGGGGAGCTGTTTTTT.

This clone was counted a single time. The chain combines TRBV7-2 with TRBJ2-2; TRBD1 aligns across 8 bases. The CDR3 sequence is 15 residues long. Germline V gene lookup returns CDR1 SGHTA and CDR2 FQGNSA. V dropped 10 bases and J dropped 1; count of bases not matched to a gene: 8. CDR3 nucleotides: TGTGCCACATATACCGGGACAGGGAACACCGGGGAGCTGTTTTTT. Translated: CATYTGTGNTGELFF.